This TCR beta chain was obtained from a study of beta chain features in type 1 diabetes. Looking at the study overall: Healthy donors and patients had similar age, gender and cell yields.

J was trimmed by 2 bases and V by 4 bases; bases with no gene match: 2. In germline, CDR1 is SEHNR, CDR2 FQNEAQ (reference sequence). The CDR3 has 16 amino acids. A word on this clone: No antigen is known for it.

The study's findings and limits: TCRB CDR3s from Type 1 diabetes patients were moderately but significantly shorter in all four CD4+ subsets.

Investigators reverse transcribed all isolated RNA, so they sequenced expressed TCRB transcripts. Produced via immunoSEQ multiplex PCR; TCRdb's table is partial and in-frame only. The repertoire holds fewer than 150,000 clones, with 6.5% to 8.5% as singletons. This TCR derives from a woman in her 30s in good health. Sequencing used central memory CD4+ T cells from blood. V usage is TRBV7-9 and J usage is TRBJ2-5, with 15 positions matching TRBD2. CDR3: CASSSGLAGGQETQYF. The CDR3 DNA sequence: TGTGCCAGCAGCTCGGGACTAGCGGGAGGTCAAGAGACCCAGTACTTC.